The clone carrying this TCR beta chain was counted a few times. The antigen remains unidentified. The data belong to a study of shared clonotypes between healthy human individuals. Whole-study findings and limits: Sequencing depth was expected to affect clonotype sharing among donors.

Clones were read by immunoSEQ multiplex PCR, and TCRdb kept only the in-frame ones, dropping some. The repertoire holds nearly 1,000,000 clones, with around 80% as singletons. The V end was cut by 3 bases, the J end by 5 bases, with 19 bases between. The V gene's germline CDR1 is LNHDA and CDR2 SQIVND (reference sequence). The CDR3 is made up of 16 amino acids. The specimen sequenced was memory CD4+ T cells sorted from blood. Subset given: CD45RA-negative fraction. The chain links TRBV19 to TRBJ2-5, with a weak D call TRBD2 (5 bases). The sequence was obtained from a man between 18 and 35 years old in good health. The CDR3 sequence is CASSMGSGLRGETQYF. CDR3 nucleotides: TGTGCCAGTAGTATGGGTTCAGGCCTAAGAGGGGAGACCCAGTACTTC.